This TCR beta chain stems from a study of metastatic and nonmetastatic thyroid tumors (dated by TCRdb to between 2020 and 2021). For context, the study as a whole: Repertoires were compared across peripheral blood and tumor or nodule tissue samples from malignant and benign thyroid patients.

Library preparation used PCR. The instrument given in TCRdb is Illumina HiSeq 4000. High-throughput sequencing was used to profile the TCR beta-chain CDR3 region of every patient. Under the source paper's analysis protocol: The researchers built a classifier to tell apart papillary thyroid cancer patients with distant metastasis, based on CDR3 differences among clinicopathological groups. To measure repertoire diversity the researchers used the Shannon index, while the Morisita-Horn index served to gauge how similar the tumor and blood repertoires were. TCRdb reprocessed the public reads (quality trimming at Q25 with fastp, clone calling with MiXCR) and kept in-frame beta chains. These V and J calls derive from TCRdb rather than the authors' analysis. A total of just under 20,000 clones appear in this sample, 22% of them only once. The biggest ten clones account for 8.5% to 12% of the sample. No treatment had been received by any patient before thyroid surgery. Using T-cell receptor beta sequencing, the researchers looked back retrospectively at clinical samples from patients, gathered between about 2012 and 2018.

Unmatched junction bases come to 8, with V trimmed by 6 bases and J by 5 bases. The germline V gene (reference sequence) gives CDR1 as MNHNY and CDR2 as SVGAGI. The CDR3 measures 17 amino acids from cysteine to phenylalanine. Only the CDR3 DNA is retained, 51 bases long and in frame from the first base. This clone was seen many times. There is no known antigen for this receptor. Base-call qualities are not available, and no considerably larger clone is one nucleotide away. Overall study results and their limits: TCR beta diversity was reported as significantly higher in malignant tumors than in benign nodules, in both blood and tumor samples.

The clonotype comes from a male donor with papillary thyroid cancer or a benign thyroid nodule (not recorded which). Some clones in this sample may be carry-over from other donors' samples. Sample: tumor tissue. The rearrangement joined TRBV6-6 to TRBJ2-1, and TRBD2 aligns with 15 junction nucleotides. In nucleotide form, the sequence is TGTGCCAGCAGAACCGGGACTAGCGGGAGGATTAACAATGAGCAGTTCTTC. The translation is CASRTGTSGRINNEQFF.